What follows describes a single TCR beta chain. Antigen specificity is unknown. The sample holds other DNA sequences that translate to the same CDR3. PBMCs provided sorted CD4+ and CD8+ T cells. Trimming removed 3 bases at V and 0 bases at J, with 8 bases between. The CDR3 spans 13 residues. The germline V gene encodes CDR1 SQVTM and CDR2 ANQGSEA. The sequencing template was cDNA reverse transcribed from extracted RNA. Method: immunoSEQ multiplex PCR; TCRdb's copy keeps in-frame clones and lacks some. The sample yields about 150,000 clones, 55% seen once. This specimen comes from a study of CD8+ T cells in alopecia areata. Study results and caveats: Alopecia totalis/universalis scalp especially showed more expanded CD8+ clones than normal scalp. Among the cells sequenced in scalp samples are also the resident alphabeta T cells of normal skin. Patients displayed less clarity in TCR sharing than mice, a finding possibly related to HLA.

The chain couples TRBV29-1 to TRBJ1-1; D call uncertain. The receptor comes from a human donor in good health. Sequenced input: CD4+ T cells sorted from blood. Here the CDR3 reads CSVEGRLNTEAFF. CDR3 nucleotides: TGCAGCGTTGAGGGCAGATTGAACACTGAAGCTTTCTTT.